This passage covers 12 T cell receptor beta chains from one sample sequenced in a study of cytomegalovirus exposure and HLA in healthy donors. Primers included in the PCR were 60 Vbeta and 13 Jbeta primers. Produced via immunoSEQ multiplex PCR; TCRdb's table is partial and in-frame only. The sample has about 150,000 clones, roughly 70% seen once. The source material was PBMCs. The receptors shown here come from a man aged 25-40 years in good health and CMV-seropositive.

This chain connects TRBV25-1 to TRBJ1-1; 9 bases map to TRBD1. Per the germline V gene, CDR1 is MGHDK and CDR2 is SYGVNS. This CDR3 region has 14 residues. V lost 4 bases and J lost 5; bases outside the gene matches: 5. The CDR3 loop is CASSVTGGDTEAFF. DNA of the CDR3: TGTGCCAGCAGTGTTACAGGGGGCGATACTGAAGCTTTCTTT.

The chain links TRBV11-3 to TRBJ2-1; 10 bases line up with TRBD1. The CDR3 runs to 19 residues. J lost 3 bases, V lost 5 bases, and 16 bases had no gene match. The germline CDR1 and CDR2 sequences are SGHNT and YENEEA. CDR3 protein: CASSGRDRGPSSYYNEQFF. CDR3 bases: TGTGCCAGCAGCGGCCGGGACAGGGGACCCTCGAGCTACTACAATGAGCAGTTCTTC.

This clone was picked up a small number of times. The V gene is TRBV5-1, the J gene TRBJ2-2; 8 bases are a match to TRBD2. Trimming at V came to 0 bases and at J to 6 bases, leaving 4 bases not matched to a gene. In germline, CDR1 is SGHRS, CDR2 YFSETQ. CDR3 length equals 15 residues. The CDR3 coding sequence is TGCGCCAGCAGCTTGGTCGTGACTAGCGCCGGGGAGCTGTTTTTT. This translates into CASSLVVTSAGELFF.

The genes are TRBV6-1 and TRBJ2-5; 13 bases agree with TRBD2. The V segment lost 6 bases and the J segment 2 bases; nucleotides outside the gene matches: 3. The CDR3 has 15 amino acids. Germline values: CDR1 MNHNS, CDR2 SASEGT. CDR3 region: CASSGLAGVQETQYF. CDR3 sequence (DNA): TGTGCCAGCAGCGGACTAGCGGGAGTACAAGAGACCCAGTACTTC.

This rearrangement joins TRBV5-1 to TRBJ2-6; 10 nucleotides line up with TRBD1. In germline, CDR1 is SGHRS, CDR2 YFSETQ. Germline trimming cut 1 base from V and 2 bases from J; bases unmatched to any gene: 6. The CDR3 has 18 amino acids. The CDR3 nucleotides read TGCGCCAGCAGCTTGAGGGAGACAGGGGGCCCTGGGGCCAACGTCCTGACTTTC. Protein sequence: CASSLRETGGPGANVLTF.

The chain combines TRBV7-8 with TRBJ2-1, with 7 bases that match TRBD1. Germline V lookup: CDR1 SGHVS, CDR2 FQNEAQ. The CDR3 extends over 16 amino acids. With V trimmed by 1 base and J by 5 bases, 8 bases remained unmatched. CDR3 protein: CASSLVRGLADNEQFF. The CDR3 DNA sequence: TGTGCCAGCAGCTTAGTGAGGGGGCTAGCCGACAATGAGCAGTTCTTC. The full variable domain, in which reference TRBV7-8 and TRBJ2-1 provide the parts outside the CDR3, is GAGVSQSPRYKVAKRGQDVALRCDPISGHVSLFWYQQALGQGPEFLTYFQNEAQLDKSGLPSDRFFAERPEGSVSTLKIQRTQQEDSAVYLCASSLVRGLADNEQFFGPGTRLTVL.

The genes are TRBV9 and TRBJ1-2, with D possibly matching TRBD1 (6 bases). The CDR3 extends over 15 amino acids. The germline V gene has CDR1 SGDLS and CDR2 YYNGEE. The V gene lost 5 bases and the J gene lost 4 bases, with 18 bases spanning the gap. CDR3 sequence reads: CASRRVGAAGYGYTF. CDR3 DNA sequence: TGTGCCAGCAGGCGGGTGGGGGCGGCGGGCTATGGCTACACCTTC.

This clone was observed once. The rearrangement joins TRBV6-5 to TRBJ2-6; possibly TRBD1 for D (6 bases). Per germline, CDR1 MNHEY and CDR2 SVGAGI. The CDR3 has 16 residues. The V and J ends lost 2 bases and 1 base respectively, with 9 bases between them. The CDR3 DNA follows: TGTGCCAGCAGTTACGGGACAACTTCTGGGGCCAACGTCCTGACTTTC. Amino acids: CASSYGTTSGANVLTF.

Here the CDR3 reads CASNPGGTSDEQYF. As DNA, the CDR3 is TGTGCCAGTAATCCGGGGGGGACGTCGGACGAGCAGTACTTC. V is TRBV19 and J is TRBJ2-7, with 8 positions matching TRBD2. This CDR3 comprises 14 residues. Germline V gene lookup returns CDR1 LNHDA and CDR2 SQIVND (reference sequence). V lost 7 bases, J lost 5 bases, and 10 bases stayed unmatched.

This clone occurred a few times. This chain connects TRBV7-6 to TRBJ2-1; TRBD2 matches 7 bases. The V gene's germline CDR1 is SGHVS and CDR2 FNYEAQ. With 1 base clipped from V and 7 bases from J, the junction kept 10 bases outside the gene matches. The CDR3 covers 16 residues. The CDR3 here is CASSLDGGGPKNEQFF. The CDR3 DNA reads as TGTGCCAGCAGCTTAGACGGGGGAGGGCCTAAAAATGAGCAGTTCTTC.

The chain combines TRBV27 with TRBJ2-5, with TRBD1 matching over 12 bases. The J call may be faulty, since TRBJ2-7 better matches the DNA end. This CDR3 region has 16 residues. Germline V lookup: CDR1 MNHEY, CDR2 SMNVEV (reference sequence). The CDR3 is CASSYFPGQGAYEQYF. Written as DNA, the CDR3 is TGTGCCAGCAGTTATTTCCCGGGACAGGGGGCGTACGAGCAGTACTTC.

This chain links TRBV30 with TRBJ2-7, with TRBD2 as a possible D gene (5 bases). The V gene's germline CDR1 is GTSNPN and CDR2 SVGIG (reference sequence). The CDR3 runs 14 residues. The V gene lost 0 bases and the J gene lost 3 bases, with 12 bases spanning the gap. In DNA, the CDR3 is TGTGCCTGGAGTGTAAGAGGGTTTCTCTACGAGCAGTACTTC. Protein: CAWSVRGFLYEQYF.